This TCR beta chain derives from a study of glioma-infiltrating T cells. Broader study findings: CDR3 overlap between tissue and blood was very small. Above-expected tissue-blood divergence occurred in all gliomas, most in low-grade ones.

This clonotype was observed at least ten times. Its antigen remains unidentified. The CDR3 is made up of 14 amino acids. Germline V CDR1 and CDR2: SEHNR, FQNEAQ (reference sequence). V gave up 5 bases and J gave up 3 bases, with 13 bases separating them. Using RNA template, CDR3s of TCR alpha and beta were amplified with iRepertoire arm-PCR. Tissue mRNA or PBMC total RNA, roughly 90-450 ng, went into one-step reverse transcription and amplification. TCRdb reprocessed the multiplex PCR reads with MiXCR, giving one entry per CDR3 protein. The table shows approximately 110,000 distinct CDR3 sequences, with 20% to 25% occurring only once.

The sequenced material came from glioma tissue, nonneoplastic brain tissue, or PBMCs (not recorded which). The source is a human donor with low-grade glioma or glioblastoma, undergoing nonglioma brain surgery, or in good health (not recorded which). The chain uses TRBV7-9 and TRBJ2-5; D gene ambiguous. CDR3 sequence reads: CASSPGRAKETQYF. For the CDR3, the DNA is TGTGCCAGCAGCCCCGGCCGGGCCAAAGAGACCCAGTACTTC.